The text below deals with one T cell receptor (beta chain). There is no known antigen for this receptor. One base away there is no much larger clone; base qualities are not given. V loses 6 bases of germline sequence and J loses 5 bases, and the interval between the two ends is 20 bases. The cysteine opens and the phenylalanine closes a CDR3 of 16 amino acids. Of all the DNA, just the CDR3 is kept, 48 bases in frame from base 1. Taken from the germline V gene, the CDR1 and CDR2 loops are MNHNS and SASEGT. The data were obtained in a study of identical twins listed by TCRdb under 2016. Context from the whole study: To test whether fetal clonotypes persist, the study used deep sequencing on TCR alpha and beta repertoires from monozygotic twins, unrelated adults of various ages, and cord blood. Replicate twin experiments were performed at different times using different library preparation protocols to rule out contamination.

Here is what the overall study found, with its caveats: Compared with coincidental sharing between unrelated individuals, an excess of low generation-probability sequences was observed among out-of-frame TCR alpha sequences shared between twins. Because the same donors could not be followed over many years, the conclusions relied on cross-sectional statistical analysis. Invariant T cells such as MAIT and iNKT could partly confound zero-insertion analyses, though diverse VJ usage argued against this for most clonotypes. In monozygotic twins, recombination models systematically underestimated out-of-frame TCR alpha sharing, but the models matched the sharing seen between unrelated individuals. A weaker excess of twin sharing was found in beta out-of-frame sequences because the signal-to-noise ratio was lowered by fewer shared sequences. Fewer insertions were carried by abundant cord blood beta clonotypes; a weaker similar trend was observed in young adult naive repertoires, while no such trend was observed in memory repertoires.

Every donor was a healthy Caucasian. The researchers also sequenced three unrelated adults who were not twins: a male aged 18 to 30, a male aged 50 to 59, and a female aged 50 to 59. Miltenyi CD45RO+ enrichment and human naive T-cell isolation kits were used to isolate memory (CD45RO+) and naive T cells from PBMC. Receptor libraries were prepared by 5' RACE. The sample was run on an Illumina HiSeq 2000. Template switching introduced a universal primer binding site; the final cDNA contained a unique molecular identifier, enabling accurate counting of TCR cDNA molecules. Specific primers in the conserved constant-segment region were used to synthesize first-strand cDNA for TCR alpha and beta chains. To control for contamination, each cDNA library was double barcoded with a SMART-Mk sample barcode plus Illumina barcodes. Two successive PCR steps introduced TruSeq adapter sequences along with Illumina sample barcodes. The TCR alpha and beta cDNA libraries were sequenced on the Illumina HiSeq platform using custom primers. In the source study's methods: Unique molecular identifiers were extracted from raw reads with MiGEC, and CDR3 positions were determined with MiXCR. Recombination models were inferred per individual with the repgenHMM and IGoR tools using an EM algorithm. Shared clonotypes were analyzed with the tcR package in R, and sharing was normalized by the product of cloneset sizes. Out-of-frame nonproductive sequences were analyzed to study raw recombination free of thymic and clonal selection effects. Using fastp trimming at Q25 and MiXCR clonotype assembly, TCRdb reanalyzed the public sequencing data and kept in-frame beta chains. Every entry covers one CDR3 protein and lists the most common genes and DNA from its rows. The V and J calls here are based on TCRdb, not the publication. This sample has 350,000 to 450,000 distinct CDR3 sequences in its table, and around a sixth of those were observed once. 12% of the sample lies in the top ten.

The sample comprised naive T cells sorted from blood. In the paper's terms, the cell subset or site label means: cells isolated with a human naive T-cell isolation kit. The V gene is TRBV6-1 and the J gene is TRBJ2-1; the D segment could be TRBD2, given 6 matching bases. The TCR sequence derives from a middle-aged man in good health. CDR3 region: CASRGPRDGSNNEQFF. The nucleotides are TGTGCCAGCAGGGGACCCCGGGACGGGAGTAACAATGAGCAGTTCTTC.